The clone carrying this T cell receptor (beta chain) has only a few counts. Its cognate antigen is unknown. Trimming removed 5 bases from V and 4 bases from J, with 2 bases in between. The length of the CDR3 is 11 residues. Germline CDR1 MNHEY, CDR2 SMNVEV (reference sequence). The repertoire was sequenced with immunoSEQ multiplex PCR; TCRdb's copy has only in-frame clones and lacks some. This table holds several thousand clones, 60% to 80% found once. The record originates from a study of CD4+ T cells in melanoma. Study outcomes and limitations: A reported correlation linked neoantigen-specific CD4+ T cells to CD8+, macrophage and B cell function. In melanoma, neoantigen-specific CD4+ T cells reportedly differed in differentiation state.

Source material: cells from a culture (not recorded whether cultured in vitro). The chain uses TRBV27 and TRBJ2-2; D gene unclear. This TCR was recovered from a human donor with melanoma. In DNA, the CDR3 is TGTGCCAGCAGTCGCACCGGGGAGCTGTTTTTT. It encodes CASSRTGELFF.